This TCR beta chain originates from a study of OX40 agonist ivuxolimab in advanced cancers. Regarding the research as a whole: Ivuxolimab was an agonistic, fully human IgG2 monoclonal antibody directed against OX40 (CD134), a costimulatory receptor. In the dose-escalation cohort, more than 80% of patients were male, and the mean age was around 60 years with a range of roughly 20 to 80. The purpose of peripheral TCRbeta sequencing was to test whether ivuxolimab changed TCR sequence diversity and led to clonal T-cell expansion. The monotherapy dose-escalation portion (N ≈ 55 patients) of the phase I ivuxolimab trial is reported in the paper. Of the approximately 50 patients in dose escalation, about 20 had hepatocellular carcinoma, some 15 had melanoma, 9 had renal cell carcinoma and 9 had head and neck cancer. Patients were allowed to have had prior anti-PD-1, anti-PD-L1 or anti-CTLA-4 therapy, and more than 35% of the dose-escalation patients had been treated with checkpoint inhibitors. Three dose-escalation patients achieved partial responses, one with hepatocellular carcinoma and two with cutaneous melanoma. Intravenous ivuxolimab was administered to patients every 2 weeks at six dose levels: 0.01, 0.1, 0.3, 1.5, 3 and 10 mg/kg.

A note on this clone: No antigen is known for it. Base qualities are not at hand, and no much larger clone is one base apart.

V loses 0 bases at its end and J loses 4 bases; junction bases beyond the gene matches: 4. The germline V gene specifies MGHRA as CDR1 and YSYEKL as CDR2. Reading from cysteine to phenylalanine, the CDR3 counts 16 amino acids. The CDR3 DNA has 48 bases and is translated from base 1. Patients with autoimmune disease history or receiving systemic immunosuppression were excluded from the trial. Peripheral blood for TCR sequencing was drawn from every dose cohort at baseline, at cycle 4 day 1 and at cycle 7 day 1. Samples came from an open-label, multicenter, first-in-human phase I dose-escalation trial of ivuxolimab. The trial enrolled adults with locally advanced or metastatic head and neck squamous cell, hepatocellular, melanoma or renal cell carcinoma. Before TCR sequencing, CD4+ T cells and CD8+ T cells from peripheral blood were sorted into separate populations. Genomic DNA was extracted from sorted cells for sequencing of the TCRbeta CDR3 region. The immunoSEQ Assay was used for sequencing of TCRbeta CDR3 regions. As stored in TCRdb, this immuneACCESS dataset retains in-frame rearrangements with V and J assigned. A fraction of the clones does not appear; measured against another copy, unresolved V genes explain less than half of the discrepancy, and the remainder lacks a known reason. The sample table shows 65,000 to 95,000 clones, and around 90% are seen once. The ten largest account for 0.25% to 0.35% of the sample.

Broader findings and caveats from the paper: After ivuxolimab, more expanded clones were found on average in CD8+ T cells than in CD4+ T cells. Low levels of normalized T-cell clonal expansion were also seen in some patients who did not respond. At doses from 0.1 to 3.0 mg/kg, clonal expansion was seen in both CD4+ and CD8+ blood T cells between baseline and week 6. In the 0.1-3.0 mg/kg groups, partial responders had among the lowest normalized peripheral clonal expansion, particularly in CD8+ T cells. The antigen specificity of the clonally expanded peripheral T cells was not determined.

The sequence derives from an adult with an advanced solid tumor such as melanoma, head and neck, liver or kidney cancer. The rearrangement joined TRBV4-1 to TRBJ2-5, with 11 bases in between that match TRBD2. The sample in question was CD4+ or CD8+ T cells sorted from blood, obtained in a trial of the OX40 agonist ivuxolimab. The CDR3 reads as follows: CASSQDRGTSGETQYF. The DNA is TGCGCCAGCAGCCAAGATCGGGGGACTAGCGGAGAGACCCAGTACTTC.